This TCR beta chain was retrieved from a study of cytomegalovirus exposure and HLA in healthy donors. Study-wide background: Approximately 190 million T cells yielded approximately 100 million unique TCR beta sequences, as an earlier analysis found.

Unmatched junction bases numbered 2, after V lost 2 bases and J lost 7 bases. CDR3 size: 15 residues. Germline V lookup: CDR1 MNHNY, CDR2 SVGAGI (reference sequence). PCR used 60 Vbeta primers and 13 Jbeta primers. Method: immunoSEQ multiplex PCR; TCRdb's copy keeps in-frame clones and lacks some. The sample has about 210,000 clones, 75% to 80% seen once; the top ten hold less than 2%. As to this clone: Its specificity is unknown.

General observations from the study: Previous analysis showed most TCR beta V segments were productive about 90% or about 30% of the time. The CMV antigen specificity of three CMV-associated chains was confirmed through in vitro analysis.

Healthy bone marrow donors supplied every sample. The sequenced material came from PBMCs. The chain employs TRBV6-6 and TRBJ2-3; 14 bases fit TRBD2. The source of this sequence is a male donor in good health and CMV-seronegative. CDR3 region: CASSYGTSGGNTQYF. The CDR3 DNA is TGTGCCAGCAGTTACGGGACTAGCGGGGGCAATACGCAGTATTTT.